This T cell receptor beta chain was retrieved from a study of blood T cell repertoires in COVID-19. For the study at large: The United States, Italy and Spain supplied acute and convalescent COVID-19 samples. Sample material is recorded as cDNA or gDNA derived from T cells, B-cell-depleted T cells, or PBMCs.

In the original workflow: The assay estimated nucleated cells by amplifying reference gene primers. Method: immunoSEQ multiplex PCR; TCRdb's copy keeps in-frame clones and lacks some. V and J calls and clone size are given by that table; D and trimming were obtained from the DNA. The repertoire holds 53,000 or so clones, with 60% to 80% as singletons. Trimming pared 7 bases from V and 4 bases from J, leaving 10 bases between. The CDR3 length is 12 residues. Germline V gene lookup returns CDR1 LNHDA and CDR2 SQIVND (reference sequence). This TCR derives from a man in his sixties or seventies with active or convalescent COVID-19. Sequencing input: peripheral blood. The V call is TRBV19, the J call TRBJ1-2, with D tentatively TRBD1 (6 bases). For the CDR3, the DNA is TGTGCCAGTACCGAGGACAGCTATGGCTACACCTTC. It translates to CASTEDSYGYTF.